The present TCR beta chain was sequenced within a study of T cell repertoires in cytomegalovirus infection. Whole-study context: CMV infection together with matching HLA type was indicated by public TCR beta signatures. The study, taken as a whole, reports: Across the ex vivo response, the dominant clonotypes were HLA-C-restricted CMV-specific TCR beta clonotypes. Identification of carriers of CMV plus the relevant HLA was performed using cumulative public TCR beta family frequency.

In this sample, this clonotype turned up many times. As yet, its antigen is unknown. Each CDR3 protein is one row after TCRdb ran MiXCR on the reads. In the table there are hundreds of thousands of distinct CDR3 sequences, 24% of which are singletons. The clonotype comes from a human donor in good health (CMV status not recorded). Some clones in this sample may be carry-over from other donors' samples. What was sequenced was CD8+ T cells from PBMCs.

CDR3 region: CASSLGRGREMETQYF. As DNA, the CDR3 is TGTGCCAGCAGCTTAGGGCGGGGGCGCGAAATGGAGACCCAGTACTTC. The genes are TRBV7-8 and TRBJ2-5; weak D call: TRBD2 (7 bases). Germline V gene lookup returns CDR1 SGHVS and CDR2 FQNEAQ. CDR3 length equals 16 residues. The V end lost 1 base, the J end lost 5 bases, and 17 bases lay between the germline ends.